This T cell receptor beta chain emerged from a study of cytomegalovirus exposure and HLA in healthy donors (dated by TCRdb to between 2016 and 2019). As for the study more broadly: According to an earlier analysis of around 600 of the donors, about 170 million T cells yielded roughly 110 million unique TCR beta sequences and about 300 Gb of sequence data. About 310 gigabases of sequencing data and tens of millions of unique TCR sequences were included in an early release covering roughly 600 HLA-typed donors. Among the roughly 390 genotyped donors, 75% to 90% belonged to the genetic ancestry cluster associated with self-reported Caucasian donors. The aim of the study was to test whether cataloging public T cell receptors could identify signatures of past pathogen exposure. The study profiled the T cell repertoires of about 720 subjects by immunosequencing and related them to cytomegalovirus serostatus. A separate validation cohort of more than 100 different subjects was used in addition to the approximately 700-subject first cohort. To predict cytomegalovirus infection status, the study brought together high-throughput TCR immunosequencing, statistical association of individual TCRs with disease status, and machine learning. A later analysis re-examined previously published TCR beta repertoires from 600 to 700 donors and added high-resolution HLA genotyping to investigate patterns of TCR occurrence. Rather than drawing on any new phenotypic data, the later analysis identified candidate immune exposures from TCR beta sequences and the way those sequences occurred across donors. An earlier analysis of 587 of the donors applied high-throughput TCR beta sequencing to assess whether each TCR beta V gene segment acted as functional or pseudogenic. Alongside the repertoire data, information on donor age, sex, ethnicity and CMV serostatus was compiled. In a later genetic analysis, genome-wide SNP genotypes for about 60% of the 666 donors were used, and that subset was treated as a discovery cohort. Every repertoire in the discovery cohort had been generated on one and the same sequencing platform. Both class I and class II loci were covered by HLA typing, at four-digit resolution. The number of typed donors differed by locus: about 620-640 for A, B, C, DRB1 and DQB1; about 520 for DQA1; 606 for DPA1; and about 470 for DPB1. Because of strong linkage in the cohort, 4 to 6 DR-DQ haplotypes were treated as single units for association and clustering. On average, roughly 240,000 unique TCR beta nucleotide sequences were sequenced per donor among roughly 430 genotyped donors of the cohort, with 15% to 20% of those sequences being non-productive.

Turning to this clone: The clone's antigen remains unknown. Base qualities are missing; no much larger clone stands one base away.

V and J lose 5 bases and 3 bases, and a span of 20 bases separates them. Taken from cysteine to phenylalanine, the CDR3 has 16 residues. Just CDR3 DNA is preserved here, 48 bases in frame from base 1. CDR1 MDHEN and CDR2 SYDVKM were looked up in the germline V gene. Library construction relied on the immunoSEQ multiplex PCR assay. For the multiplex PCR, a mixture combining 60 forward primers for TCR Vbeta segments and 13 reverse primers for TCR Jbeta segments was used. The CDR3 region of rearranged TCR beta genes was amplified from genomic DNA by a multiplex PCR assay. The Illumina HiSeq System was used to sequence the amplified TCR beta libraries as 87-base-pair reads. The original methods were these. A later analysis counted tens of millions of unique TCR beta chains across the 700 or so repertoires, and 10 million to 11 million of these chains were shared by at least two donors. To remove PCR and sequencing errors, raw reads were error-corrected and collapsed into unique sequences using a nearest-neighbor algorithm that merged closely related sequences. CDR3 sequences were aligned to IMGT reference sequences to assign V, D and J gene segments. For a sequence to be retained, at least a six-nucleotide match to both a V gene segment and a J gene segment was required. Rearrangements were called productive when the CDR3 lacked stop codons and stayed in frame with V and J; all others were non-productive. CDR3 was defined according to IMGT convention as the region running from the second conserved V-encoded cysteine to the conserved J-encoded phenylalanine. The earlier analysis of 587 of the donors excluded sequences that lacked an unambiguous match to a single V gene segment. In an earlier analysis of several hundred of the donors, V segments were called functional above 56.7% productive rearrangements and were called segregating when the between-donor standard deviation exceeded 5%. A statistical classification framework was built to diagnose cytomegalovirus status from the catalog of TCR beta chain sequences. In a later analysis, TCR nucleotide sequences were compared against IMGT/GENE-DB human TR gene sequences so that V and J genes could be assigned. A later analysis assigned CDR3 sequences and most-parsimonious VDJ recombination scenarios with the TCRdist pipeline. In a later analysis, every TCR beta chain was defined by the combination of its CDR3 amino acid sequence and its V-gene family, and reads without a unique V-gene family were dropped. In a later analysis, around 600 highly shared, low-generation-probability nucleotide sequences were removed to address suspected cross-contamination and a sequencing artifact. In a later analysis, a clonal expansion index for each public chain was calculated from normalized within-repertoire ranks of inferred template counts. In a later analysis, generation probabilities were computed using a VDJ recombination model fitted to out-of-frame rearrangements, and the results were checked against IGoR. In a later analysis, hypergeometric tests were used to score TCR-TCR, TCR-HLA and TCR-CMV co-occurrence, with a repertoire-size bias correction applied to TCR pairs. In a later analysis, false discovery rates were estimated by permuting HLA or CMV assignments 20 times. A later analysis grouped co-occurring TCRs with DBSCAN, adding TCRdist sequence similarity when clustering within HLA-allele-positive subsets. Co-occurrence clustering excluded repertoires with fewer than 30,000 or more than 120,000 public chains, plus five with anomalous nucleotide sharing. Not all clones reach the TCRdb copy of this immuneACCESS table, which keeps in-frame sequences only. Checked studies attribute under half of the gap to unresolved V genes and leave the rest unexplained. That table gives V, J and clone size, and the DNA gave D and trimming. Across this sample there are 130,000 to 150,000 clones, with roughly four fifths seen only once. The ten most abundant clones make up under 15% of the sample.

The cohort consisted of approximately 670 healthy bone marrow donors. All cohort members were sampled while nominally healthy, although unrecorded immune exposures were likely present. Of the approximately 670 cohort members, more than 250 had a positive CMV serostatus and 352 had a negative one, while no CMV serostatus was recorded for the donor. Each donor provided a peripheral blood sample, and peripheral blood mononuclear cells were used for TCR beta sequencing. The Qiagen DNeasy Blood Extraction Kit was used to extract genomic DNA from the blood cell samples. The paper as a whole reports these results and caveats: CMV serostatus was the only immune exposure information available for the cohort. In a later analysis, the rate of TCR association differed among HLA loci, with DRB1 alleles having the most associated TCRs and HLA-C alleles having the fewest. The classifier was reported to diagnose cytomegalovirus status with high specificity and sensitivity in both the original cohort and the validation cohort. According to a later analysis, most CMV-associated TCR beta chains appeared to be HLA-restricted, and the HLA associations seemed to be driven largely by CMV exposure. A further reported finding was that TCR beta sequences accurately predicted the HLA-A and HLA-B alleles for most subjects in the first cohort. According to a later genetic analysis, donors in an Asian-associated ancestry cluster had fewer N-insertions in productive TCRs than the roughly 700-donor mean. It was suggested by the authors that the approach could potentially be generalized to other disease states and immunological phenotypes. When HLA alleles, especially DR and DQ, strongly co-occurred, attributing TCR associations to individual alleles was difficult. The cohort was sequenced for TCR beta chains only, and without alpha or paired-chain data the features that could be detected were limited. A later analysis found that HLA-associated TCR beta chains were more clonally expanded and had lower generation probabilities than equally common non-associated chains. In an earlier analysis of some 640 of the donors, most TCR beta V segments were observed in productive rearrangements about 90% or about 30% of the time, broadly matching IMGT annotations. The earlier analysis of 587 of the donors excluded around 17 rarely observed V segments, including chromosome 9 orphons, because counts were too low. Most TCR sequences were observed very rarely across donors, whereas some public TCRs were present in many individuals. V-gene and J-gene trimming of TCR beta chains was associated with a missense DCLRE1C variant in a later genetic analysis, and the association was replicated in an independent cohort. Correlated functional status among segregating V segments might reflect linkage disequilibrium, but an unknown experimental factor could not be ruled out. In a later analysis, some 17,000 TCR beta sequences were associated with specific HLA alleles at a false discovery rate of 0.05. Several of the top co-occurrence clusters appeared to be linked to parvovirus B19, influenza, CMV and Epstein-Barr virus, according to a later analysis. The 87-base-pair reads could not distinguish some IMGT-functional V segments, including TRBV6-2 and TRBV6-3, so those segments were excluded. Because HLA typing was unavailable for some donors at each locus, only the typed subset was used in association tests. In the study, approximately 160 TCR beta chains were listed as associated with cytomegalovirus. A group of highly shared sequence variants was considered likely to be a technical artifact of the sequencing pipeline. In vitro tests confirmed that a few of the cytomegalovirus-associated TCR beta chains recognize cytomegalovirus antigens. Presence/absence analyses assumed roughly uniform sequencing depth across donors, an assumption that may not hold.

The receptor was derived from a human donor in good health. The material sequenced was PBMCs. Recombination connected TRBV28 to TRBJ2-7; the D segment could be TRBD2, given 7 matching bases. The CDR3 loop reads CASSPPGEGSIYEQYF. The sequenced DNA: TGTGCCAGCAGTCCCCCAGGGGAGGGAAGTATCTACGAGCAGTACTTC.